This T cell receptor beta chain emerged from a study of Ad26.COV2.S vaccination and SARS-CoV-2 variants. Findings of the study overall: Vaccine recipients posted higher spike-specific TCR breadth than their placebo counterparts. Analytic work on TCR breadth and depth might have understated the full extent of total T cell responses. Similar non-spike TCR breadth was seen in vaccine and placebo recipients.

As to this clone: Its antigen remains unidentified.

Method: immunoSEQ multiplex PCR; TCRdb's copy keeps in-frame clones and lacks some. There are around 140,000 clones in the sample; roughly 90% occur only once, and 4.5% to 6% lies in the top ten. The V and J ends lost 4 bases and 8 bases respectively, with 14 bases between them. CDR3 length: 13 amino acids. Germline lookup yields CDR1 SNHLY and CDR2 FYNNEI. The chain uses TRBV2 and TRBJ1-1; tentatively, D is TRBD1 (6 bases). The source material was peripheral blood, sampled after recovery from COVID-19. This TCR was sampled from a human donor who had recovered from COVID-19. The CDR3 spells CASSGPGGAEAFF. The CDR3 DNA follows: TGTGCCAGCAGTGGACCGGGGGGGGCCGAAGCTTTCTTT.